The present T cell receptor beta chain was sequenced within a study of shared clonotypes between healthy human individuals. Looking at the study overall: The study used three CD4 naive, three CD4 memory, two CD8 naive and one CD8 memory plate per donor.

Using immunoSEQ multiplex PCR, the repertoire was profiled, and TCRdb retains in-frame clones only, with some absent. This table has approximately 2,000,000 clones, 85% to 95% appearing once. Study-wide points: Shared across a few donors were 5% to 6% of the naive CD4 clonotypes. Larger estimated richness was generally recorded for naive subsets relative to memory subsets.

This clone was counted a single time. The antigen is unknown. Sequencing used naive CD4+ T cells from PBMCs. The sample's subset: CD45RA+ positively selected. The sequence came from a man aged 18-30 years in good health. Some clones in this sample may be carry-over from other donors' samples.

Here the CDR3 DNA reads TGTGCCAGCAGCCGGGGAACAACTAATGAAAAACTGTTTTTT. Protein sequence: CASSRGTTNEKLFF. The chain has TRBV4-2 and TRBJ1-4; D call uncertain. Trimming removed 4 bases from V and 0 bases from J, with 6 bases in between. This CDR3 region has 14 residues. The germline CDR1 and CDR2 sequences are LGHNA and YNFKEQ.